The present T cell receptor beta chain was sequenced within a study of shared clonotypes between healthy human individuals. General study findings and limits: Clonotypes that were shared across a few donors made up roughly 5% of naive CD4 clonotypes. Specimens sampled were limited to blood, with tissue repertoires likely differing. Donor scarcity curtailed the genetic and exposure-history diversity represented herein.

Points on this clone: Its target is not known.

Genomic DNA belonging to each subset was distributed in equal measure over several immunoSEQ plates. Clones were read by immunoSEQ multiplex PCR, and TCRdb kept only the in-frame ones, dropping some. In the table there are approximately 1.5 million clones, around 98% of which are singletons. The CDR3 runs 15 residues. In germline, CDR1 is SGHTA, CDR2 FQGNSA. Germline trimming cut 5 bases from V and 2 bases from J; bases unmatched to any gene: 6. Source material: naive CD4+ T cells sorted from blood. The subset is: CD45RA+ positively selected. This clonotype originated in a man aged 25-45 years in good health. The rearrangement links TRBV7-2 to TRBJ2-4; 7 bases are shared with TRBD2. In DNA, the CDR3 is TGTGCCAGCAGCGAGGGAGGGCTGTCCAAAAACATTCAGTACTTC. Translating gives CASSEGGLSKNIQYF.